Presented here are 9 T cell receptor beta chains from one specimen sequenced in a study of beta chain features in type 1 diabetes. The authors reverse transcribed all of the isolated RNA, so sequencing captured expressed TCRB transcripts. Data came from immunoSEQ multiplex PCR; TCRdb stores just in-frame clones and leaves some out. The data show under 800,000 clones, around 15% seen once. Source material: naive CD4+ T cells from blood. These receptors came from a man younger than 30 in good health.

J is TRBJ2-1 and V is TRBV2, with D possibly TRBD1 on 6 matching bases. Trimming left V 7 bases short and J 5 bases short, with 21 bases between. There are 16 residues in the CDR3. The germline V gene has CDR1 SNHLY and CDR2 FYNNEI. The CDR3 loop is CASNTRDRTFNNEQFF. The CDR3 DNA follows: TGTGCCAGCAACACCCGTGACAGGACTTTTAACAATGAGCAGTTCTTC.

This clone has only a few counts. The rearrangement uses TRBV19 and TRBJ2-2, with 9 bases lining up with TRBD1. This CDR3 contains 14 residues. In germline, CDR1 is LNHDA, CDR2 SQIVND (reference sequence). V lost 7 bases, J lost 5 bases, and 5 bases stayed unmatched. The CDR3 DNA reads as TGTGCCAGTATATGGGGACAGGGAACCGGGGAGCTGTTTTTT. It translates to CASIWGQGTGELFF. Full variable domain (outside the CDR3, taken from reference TRBV19 and TRBJ2-2): DGGITQSPKYLFRKEGQNVTLSCEQNLNHDAMYWYRQDPGQGLRLIYYSQIVNDFQKGDIAEGYSVSREKKESFPLTVTSAQKNPTAFYLCASIWGQGTGELFFGEGSRLTVL.

This clone was observed a handful of times. V is TRBV29-1 and J is TRBJ1-3; D call uncertain. Germline V gene sequence: CDR1 SQVTM, CDR2 ANQGSEA. The V end lost 5 bases, the J end lost 2 bases, and 16 bases lay between the germline ends. CDR3 length equals 15 residues. The CDR3 spells CSVLVQMATGNTIYF. Here the CDR3 DNA reads TGCAGCGTTCTGGTCCAAATGGCCACTGGAAACACCATATATTTT.

This clone was seen only a few times. The chain joins TRBV4-1 to TRBJ2-1; either TRBD1 or TRBD2 may supply D (5 bases each). The CDR3 runs 17 residues. Trimming cost V 1 base and J 0 bases, with 13 bases left between them. The germline CDR1 and CDR2 sequences are MGHRA and YSYEKL. As DNA, the CDR3 is TGCGCCAGCAGCCAAGCCCGGGGACGCGACTCCTACAATGAGCAGTTCTTC. It encodes CASSQARGRDSYNEQFF.

This clone was seen more than once but under ten times. V and J are TRBV2 and TRBJ1-5; TRBD1 matches 7 bases. CDR3 length equals 15 residues. With V trimmed by 6 bases and J by 4 bases, 9 bases remained unmatched. Germline CDR1 reads SNHLY; CDR2 reads FYNNEI. In DNA form, the CDR3 reads TGTGCCAGCAGGGACGCTGGGACAGCTAATCAGCCCCAGCATTTT. The encoded protein is CASRDAGTANQPQHF.

This rearrangement joins TRBV25-1 to TRBJ1-5; D is perhaps TRBD1 (5 bases). Trimming stripped 2 bases from V and 8 bases from J, with 19 bases between. This CDR3 has 16 amino acids. CDR1 MGHDK and CDR2 SYGVNS come from the germline V gene. The CDR3 coding sequence is TGTGCCAGCAGTGAAGGAGGGGAGGTGGGGGGGAAGCCCCAGCATTTT. Translated, it gives CASSEGGEVGGKPQHF.

This clone showed up just a few times. The genes are TRBV28 and TRBJ1-4, with TRBD1 identical over 9 bases. The CDR3 loop spans 19 amino acids. Germline V gene sequence: CDR1 MDHEN, CDR2 SYDVKM. The ends lost 5 bases at V and 0 bases at J; junction bases unmatched: 13. The CDR3 here is CASSTSRRDRVSTNEKLFF. In DNA form, the CDR3 reads TGTGCCAGCAGTACTTCTCGCCGGGACAGGGTCTCAACTAATGAAAAACTGTTTTTT.

V usage is TRBV18 and J usage is TRBJ1-1, with D hard to call. The CDR3 is 14 amino acids. The germline gives CDR1 KGHSH, CDR2 LQKENI. V was shortened by 2 bases and J by 5 bases, with 12 bases between the two germline ends. DNA for the CDR3: TGTGCCAGCTCACCATACGGTCTGAGGACTGAAGCTTTCTTT. This codes for CASSPYGLRTEAFF.

A few counts support this clone. This chain links TRBV7-2 with TRBJ1-2, with D possibly TRBD1 on 6 matching bases. CDR3 length: 13 residues. In germline, CDR1 is SGHTA, CDR2 FQGNSA. Deletions cut 0 bases from V and 8 bases from J, with 10 bases between. This CDR3 reads CASSLALQGGYTF. The CDR3 bases are TGTGCCAGCAGCTTAGCCTTACAGGGCGGCTACACCTTC.